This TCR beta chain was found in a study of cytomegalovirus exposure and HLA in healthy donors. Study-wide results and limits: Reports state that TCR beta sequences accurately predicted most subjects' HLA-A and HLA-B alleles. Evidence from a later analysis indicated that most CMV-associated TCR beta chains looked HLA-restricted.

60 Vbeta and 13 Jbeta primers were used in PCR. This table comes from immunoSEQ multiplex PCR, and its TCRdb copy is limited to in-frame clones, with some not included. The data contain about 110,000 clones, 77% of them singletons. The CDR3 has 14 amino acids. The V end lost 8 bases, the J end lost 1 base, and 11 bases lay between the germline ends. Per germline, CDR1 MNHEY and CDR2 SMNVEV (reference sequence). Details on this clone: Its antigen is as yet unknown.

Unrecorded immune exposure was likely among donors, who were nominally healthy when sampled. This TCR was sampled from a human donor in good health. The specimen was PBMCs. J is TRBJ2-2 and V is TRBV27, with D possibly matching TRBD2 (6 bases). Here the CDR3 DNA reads TGTGCCAGCCGCCCCGGGGGGAACACCGGGGAGCTGTTTTTT. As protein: CASRPGGNTGELFF.